A selection of T cell receptor beta chains follows, all from one sample in a study of blood T cells in healthy people across ages. TCRdb used MiXCR to reprocess the 5' RACE reads, holding one entry per CDR3 protein. The repertoire has fewer than 950,000 distinct CDR3 sequences, 53% of them found once; the top ten carry about 42%. The material sequenced was blood. These receptors were collected from a man at least 80 years old in good health. Both conserved end residues are part of each CDR3. The D gene is left open where the match is weak. Clone sizes are given selectively: once, few, many, or a class where the clone is expanded.

v_call	d_call	clone_size	j_call	cdr3_nt	cdr3_aa
TRBV20-1	TRBD1	NA	TRBJ2-7	TGCAGTGCTAAAGACAGGGGCTTTTCCTACGAGCAGTACTTC	CSAKDRGFSYEQYF
TRBV6-6	TRBD1	NA	TRBJ1-1	TGTGCCAGCAGCCCTCCCCGGACAGGGAACACTGAAGCTTTCTTT	CASSPPRTGNTEAFF
TRBV7-2	TRBD2	many	TRBJ2-1	TGTGCCAGCAGCCCCTGGGGGATAGCGGGGGGGAATGAGCAGTTCTTC	CASSPWGIAGGNEQFF
TRBV7-2	NA	NA	TRBJ2-3	TGTGCCAGCAGTAAGAGGAGGGGGCAGGATCACAGATACGCGTATTTT	CASSKRRGQDHRYAYF
TRBV24-1	NA	few	TRBJ2-7	TGTGCCACCAGTGATCCCTCTGCTAGTGGGTCCTACGAGCAGTACTTC	CATSDPSASGSYEQYF
TRBV5-1	NA	NA	TRBJ2-5	TGCGCCAGCAGCTTGGTTATAGAAGAGACCCAGTACTTC	CASSLVIEETQYF
TRBV29-1	TRBD2	NA	TRBJ2-1	TGCAGCGTTGAAGATCGGGGTAGCGGGACCAGGGAGCAGTTCTTC	CSVEDRGSGTREQFF
TRBV4-2	NA	NA	TRBJ2-4	TGTGCCAGCAGCCCAGGGGTACAGGGAAGAGCCAAAAACATTCAGTACTTC	CASSPGVQGRAKNIQYF
TRBV27	TRBD1	few	TRBJ2-7	TGTGCCAGCAGTTCTTTTCGACAGGGATCCTACGAGCAGTACTTC	CASSSFRQGSYEQYF
TRBV20-1	NA	NA	TRBJ1-3	TGCAGTGCTAGGGATGCGAGGGAGGGGACTGGAAACACCATATATTTT	CSARDAREGTGNTIYF
TRBV5-1	TRBD2	NA	TRBJ2-1	TGCGCCAGCAGCTTGCCGGAAACTAGCGGGGGGTTAGATGAGCAGTTCTTC	CASSLPETSGGLDEQFF
TRBV12-3/TRBV12-4	NA	NA	TRBJ2-1	TGTGCCAGCTCTAGGTCCAATGAGCAGTTCTTC	CASSRSNEQFF
TRBV2	NA	few	TRBJ1-2	TGTGCCAGCAGTCTGACGGGACCTAACTATGGCTACACCTTC	CASSLTGPNYGYTF
TRBV29-1	NA	few	TRBJ1-2	TGCAGCGTTGGAGAGATGGAGGCGGCAACGAAATTTAACTATGGCTACACCTTC	CSVGEMEAATKFNYGYTF
TRBV12-3/TRBV12-4	TRBD1	NA	TRBJ1-6	TGTGCCAGCAGTTTAGTGGACAGGGAGAATTCACCCCTCCACTTT	CASSLVDRENSPLHF
TRBV24-1	NA	NA	TRBJ1-4	TGTGCCACCAGTGATTTCGAAGGGGCTCGAGAAAAACTGTTTTTT	CATSDFEGAREKLFF
TRBV20-1	TRBD1	NA	TRBJ2-1	TGCAGTGCTAGAGGTAGAGGACAGGGGGCGTATGAGCAGTTCTTC	CSARGRGQGAYEQFF
TRBV15	TRBD2	NA	TRBJ2-7	TGTGCCACCAGCCTCAGCGGGAGGTTCTCTTACGAGCAGTACTTC	CATSLSGRFSYEQYF
TRBV5-1	NA	NA	TRBJ2-7	TGCGCCAGCAGCTTTCAAGACTACGAGCAGTACTTC	CASSFQDYEQYF
TRBV7-2	NA	NA	TRBJ2-3	TGTGCCAGCAGCTTAGTCCTGGGGCACAGATACACGTATTTT	CASSLVLGHRYTYF
TRBV18	NA	NA	TRBJ1-6	TGTGCCAGCTCACGACAGTTTTCCTCGAGCTCCTATAATTCACCCCTCCACTTT	CASSRQFSSSSYNSPLHF
TRBV20-1	TRBD2	NA	TRBJ2-7	TGCAGTGCCCCCCCTAGCGGCTCCTACAATGAGCAGTACTTC	CSAPPSGSYNEQYF
TRBV3-1	TRBD2	few	TRBJ2-3	TGTGCCAGCAGCCAGGGGGGACTAGCGGGAGTCCTCAGATACGCGTATTTT	CASSQGGLAGVLRYAYF
TRBV18	TRBD1	NA	TRBJ2-7	TGTGCCAGCTCAGCCAGGGGGCCGGACGAGCAGTACTTC	CASSARGPDEQYF
TRBV20-1	NA	NA	TRBJ1-2	TGCAGTGCTAGCACAGGGTGGGGCTACACCTTC	CSASTGWGYTF
TRBV30	NA	once	TRBJ1-1	TGTGCCTGTAACCAGGGATCCACTGAAGCTTTCTTT	CACNQGSTEAFF
TRBV6-1	TRBD1	NA	TRBJ1-5	TGTGCCAGCAGCGTACAGGGGGAAGATCAGCCCCAGCATTTT	CASSVQGEDQPQHF
TRBV7-9	NA	NA	TRBJ1-4	TGTGCCAGCAGCTTTGACAGCGAAAAACTGTTTTTT	CASSFDSEKLFF
TRBV18	NA	NA	TRBJ2-3	TGTGCCAGCTCGTCCGGGACAAGGAGGGAAGATACGCAGTATTTT	CASSSGTRREDTQYF
TRBV18	NA	NA	TRBJ2-7	TGTGCCAGCTCACCTGGACTCTCCATCTACGAGCAGTACTTC	CASSPGLSIYEQYF
TRBV29-1	NA	few	TRBJ1-2	TGCAGCGTTGAAGGGCGGTCTAACTATGGCTACACCTTC	CSVEGRSNYGYTF
TRBV5-1	TRBD2	NA	TRBJ2-4	TGCGCCAGCAGCTTGGGCGGGAGGACCAAAAACATTCAGTACTTC	CASSLGGRTKNIQYF
TRBV6-2/TRBV6-3	TRBD1	few	TRBJ2-5	TGTGCCACTCTTCCGGGACAGATGTACCAAGAGACCCAGTACTTC	CATLPGQMYQETQYF
TRBV20-1	TRBD2	few	TRBJ2-1	TGCAGTGCTAGTAATCGGGAGGGCCTCTACAATGAGCAGTTCTTC	CSASNREGLYNEQFF
TRBV10-2	TRBD2	NA	TRBJ2-1	TGCGCCAGCTCTCCGGGAGGGCTCGGAGGCGTCAGTGAGCAGTTCTTC	CASSPGGLGGVSEQFF
TRBV27	TRBD1	few	TRBJ2-7	TGTGCCAGCAGTTTCCGACAGGGTTCGTACTACGAGCAGTACTTC	CASSFRQGSYYEQYF
TRBV14	NA	NA	TRBJ2-1	TGTGCCAGCAGCCAAGCGACGGTGATGAATCAGCAGTTCTTC	CASSQATVMNQQFF
TRBV28	TRBD1	few	TRBJ2-7	TGTGCCAGCAGTTCAGGGGGCGCGGGTGGTTACGAGCAGTACTTC	CASSSGGAGGYEQYF
TRBV15	NA	NA	TRBJ2-5	TGTGCCACCCAGGGTAGGCAAGAGACCCGGTACTTC	CATQGRQETRYF
TRBV21-1	NA	many	TRBJ2-7	TGTGCCAGCGGCGACCGGGACCCACATCACTACGAGCAGTACTTC	CASGDRDPHHYEQYF
TRBV12-3/TRBV12-4	NA	NA	TRBJ1-1	TGTGCCAGCATTATAAGGGGGAACACTGAAGCTTTCTTT	CASIIRGNTEAFF
TRBV7-2	NA	NA	TRBJ2-7	TGTGCCAGCAGCTTAGGCTTGCGGTACTACGAGCAGTACTTC	CASSLGLRYYEQYF
TRBV27	TRBD2	once	TRBJ2-1	TGTGCCAGCAGTTTAAGCGGGAGGCTCTATGAGCAGTTCTTC	CASSLSGRLYEQFF
TRBV20-1	TRBD1	NA	TRBJ2-5	TGCAGTGCTCGGGACAGGGTCAAGGAGACCCAGTACTTC	CSARDRVKETQYF
TRBV4-2	NA	NA	TRBJ2-7	TGTGCCAGCAGCCAAGAGAGACTAGCCTACGAGCAGTACTTC	CASSQERLAYEQYF
TRBV27	TRBD1	NA	TRBJ2-7	TGTGCCAGCAGGCGAAGGGACAGGGCCTACGAGCAGTACTTC	CASRRRDRAYEQYF
TRBV20-1	TRBD2	few	TRBJ2-1	TGCAGTGCTAGTACTAGCGGGAGCTCCTACAATGAGCAGTTCTTC	CSASTSGSSYNEQFF